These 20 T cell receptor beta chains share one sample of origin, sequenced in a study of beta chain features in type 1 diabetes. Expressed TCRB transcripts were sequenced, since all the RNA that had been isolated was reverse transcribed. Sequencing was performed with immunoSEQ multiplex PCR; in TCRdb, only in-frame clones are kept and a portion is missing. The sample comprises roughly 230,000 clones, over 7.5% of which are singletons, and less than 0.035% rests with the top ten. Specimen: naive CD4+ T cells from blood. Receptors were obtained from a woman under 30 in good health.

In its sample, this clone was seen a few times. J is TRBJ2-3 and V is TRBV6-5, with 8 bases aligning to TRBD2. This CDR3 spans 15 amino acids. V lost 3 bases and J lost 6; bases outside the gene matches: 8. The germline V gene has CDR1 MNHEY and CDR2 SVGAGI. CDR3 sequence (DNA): TGTGCCAGCAGTTATCAAACCGGGACTAGGGATACGCAGTATTTT. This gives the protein CASSYQTGTRDTQYF.

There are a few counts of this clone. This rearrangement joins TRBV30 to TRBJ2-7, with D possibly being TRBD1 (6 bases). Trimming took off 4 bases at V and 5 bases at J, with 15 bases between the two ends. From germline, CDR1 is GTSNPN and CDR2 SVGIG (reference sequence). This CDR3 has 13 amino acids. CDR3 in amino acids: CAWNQQGKDEQYF. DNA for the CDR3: TGTGCCTGGAACCAACAGGGTAAGGACGAGCAGTACTTC.

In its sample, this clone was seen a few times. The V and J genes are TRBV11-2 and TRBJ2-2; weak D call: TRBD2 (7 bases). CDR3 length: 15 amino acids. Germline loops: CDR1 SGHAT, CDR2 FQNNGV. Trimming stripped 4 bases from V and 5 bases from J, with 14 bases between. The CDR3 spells CASSWGGGRTGELFF. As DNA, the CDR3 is TGTGCCAGCAGCTGGGGAGGGGGAAGGACCGGGGAGCTGTTTTTT. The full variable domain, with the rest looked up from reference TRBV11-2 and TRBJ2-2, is EAGVAQSPRYKIIEKRQSVAFWCNPISGHATLYWYQQILGQGPKLLIQFQNNGVVDDSQLPKDRFSAERLKGVDSTLKIQPAKLEDSAVYLCASSWGGGRTGELFFGEGSRLTVL.

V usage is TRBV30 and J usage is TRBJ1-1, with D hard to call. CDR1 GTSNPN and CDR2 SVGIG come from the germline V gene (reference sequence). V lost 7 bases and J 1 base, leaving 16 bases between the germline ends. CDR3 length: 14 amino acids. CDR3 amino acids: CASSARVWNTEAFF. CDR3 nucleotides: TGTGCCTCCTCAGCGCGGGTTTGGAACACTGAAGCTTTCTTT.

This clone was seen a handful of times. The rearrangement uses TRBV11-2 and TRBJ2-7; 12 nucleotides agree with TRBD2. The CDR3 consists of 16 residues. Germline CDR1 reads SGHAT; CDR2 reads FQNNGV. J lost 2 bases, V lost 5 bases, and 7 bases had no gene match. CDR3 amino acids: CASSRIGLAGTYEQYF. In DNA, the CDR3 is TGTGCCAGCAGCCGCATCGGACTAGCGGGAACCTACGAGCAGTACTTC. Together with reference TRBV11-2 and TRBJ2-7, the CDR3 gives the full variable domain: EAGVAQSPRYKIIEKRQSVAFWCNPISGHATLYWYQQILGQGPKLLIQFQNNGVVDDSQLPKDRFSAERLKGVDSTLKIQPAKLEDSAVYLCASSRIGLAGTYEQYFGPGTRLTVT.

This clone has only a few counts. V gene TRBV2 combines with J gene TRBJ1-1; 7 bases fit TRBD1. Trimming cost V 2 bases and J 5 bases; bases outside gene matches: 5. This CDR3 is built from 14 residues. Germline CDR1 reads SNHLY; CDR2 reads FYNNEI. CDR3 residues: CASSEQGVGTEAFF. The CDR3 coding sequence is TGTGCCAGCAGTGAACAGGGGGTTGGGACTGAAGCTTTCTTT.

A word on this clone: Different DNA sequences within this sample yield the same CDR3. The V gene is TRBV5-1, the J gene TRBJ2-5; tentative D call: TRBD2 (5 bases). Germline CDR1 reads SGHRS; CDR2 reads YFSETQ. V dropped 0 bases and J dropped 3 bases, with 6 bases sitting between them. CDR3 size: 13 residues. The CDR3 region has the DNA TGCGCCAGCAGCTTGGTCGGGGAAGAGACCCAGTACTTC. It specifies CASSLVGEETQYF.

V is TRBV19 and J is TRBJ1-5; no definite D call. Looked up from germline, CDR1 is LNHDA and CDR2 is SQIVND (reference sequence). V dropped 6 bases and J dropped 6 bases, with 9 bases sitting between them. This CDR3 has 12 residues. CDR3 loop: CASREGGQPQHF. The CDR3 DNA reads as TGTGCCAGTAGGGAGGGCGGTCAGCCCCAGCATTTT.

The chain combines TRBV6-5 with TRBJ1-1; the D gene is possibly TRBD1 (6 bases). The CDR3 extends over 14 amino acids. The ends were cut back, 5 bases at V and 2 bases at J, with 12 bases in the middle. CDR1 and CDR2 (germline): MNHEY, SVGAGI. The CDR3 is CASSHGTPNTEAFF. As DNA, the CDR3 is TGTGCCAGCAGTCATGGGACACCAAACACTGAAGCTTTCTTT.

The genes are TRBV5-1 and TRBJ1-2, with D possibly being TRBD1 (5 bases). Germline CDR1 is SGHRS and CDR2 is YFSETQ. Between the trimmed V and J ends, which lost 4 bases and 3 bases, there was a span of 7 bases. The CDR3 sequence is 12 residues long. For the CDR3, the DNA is TGCGCCAGCAGCGACAGAGACTATGGCTACACCTTC. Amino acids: CASSDRDYGYTF.

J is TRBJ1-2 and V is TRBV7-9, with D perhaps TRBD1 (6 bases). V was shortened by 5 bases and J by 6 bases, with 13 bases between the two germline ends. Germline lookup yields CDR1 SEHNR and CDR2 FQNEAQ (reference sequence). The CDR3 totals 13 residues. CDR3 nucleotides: TGTGCCAGCAGCCCCAGGGGTGTGGATGGCTACACCTTC. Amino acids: CASSPRGVDGYTF.

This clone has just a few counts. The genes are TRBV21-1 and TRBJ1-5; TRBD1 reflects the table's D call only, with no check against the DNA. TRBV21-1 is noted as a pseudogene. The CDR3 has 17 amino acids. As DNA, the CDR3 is TGTGCCAGCAGCAAAGCCCGCAGGGGGCTTAGCAATCAGCCCCAGCATTTT. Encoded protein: CASSKARRGLSNQPQHF.

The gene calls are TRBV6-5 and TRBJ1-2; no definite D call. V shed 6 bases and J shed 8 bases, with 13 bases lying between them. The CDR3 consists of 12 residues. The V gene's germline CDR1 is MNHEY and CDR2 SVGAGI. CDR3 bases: TGTGCCAGCAGCCCCACATCGGGAGGCTACACCTTC. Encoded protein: CASSPTSGGYTF.

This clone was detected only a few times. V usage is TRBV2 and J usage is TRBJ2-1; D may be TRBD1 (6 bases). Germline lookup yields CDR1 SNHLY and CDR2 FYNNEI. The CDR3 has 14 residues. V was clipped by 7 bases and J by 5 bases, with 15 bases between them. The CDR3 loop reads CASKMGTSHNEQFF. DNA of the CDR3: TGTGCCAGCAAGATGGGGACATCTCACAATGAGCAGTTCTTC.

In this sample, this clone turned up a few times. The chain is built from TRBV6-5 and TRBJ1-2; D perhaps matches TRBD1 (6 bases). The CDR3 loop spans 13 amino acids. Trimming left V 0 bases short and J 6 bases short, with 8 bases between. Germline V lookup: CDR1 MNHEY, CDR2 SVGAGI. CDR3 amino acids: CASSYSPGDGYTF. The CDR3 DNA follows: TGTGCCAGCAGTTACTCCCCAGGGGATGGCTACACCTTC.

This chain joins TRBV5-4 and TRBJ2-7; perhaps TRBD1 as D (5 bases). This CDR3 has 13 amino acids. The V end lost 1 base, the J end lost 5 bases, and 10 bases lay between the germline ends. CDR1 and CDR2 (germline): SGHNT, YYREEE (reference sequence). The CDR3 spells CASSLTGANEQYF. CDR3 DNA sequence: TGTGCCAGCAGCTTGACAGGTGCTAACGAGCAGTACTTC. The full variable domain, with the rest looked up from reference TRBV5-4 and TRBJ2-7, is ETGVTQSPTHLIKTRGQQVTLRCSSQSGHNTVSWYQQALGQGPQFIFQYYREEENGRGNFPPRFSGLQFPNYSSELNVNALELDDSALYLCASSLTGANEQYFGPGTRLTVT.

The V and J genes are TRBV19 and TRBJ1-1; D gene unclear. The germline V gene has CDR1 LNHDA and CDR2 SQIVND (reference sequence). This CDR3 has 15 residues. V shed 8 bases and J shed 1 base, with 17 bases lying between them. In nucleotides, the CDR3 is TGTGCCAGTTCCACAGTAGGTTTAGGGAACACTGAAGCTTTCTTT. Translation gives CASSTVGLGNTEAFF.

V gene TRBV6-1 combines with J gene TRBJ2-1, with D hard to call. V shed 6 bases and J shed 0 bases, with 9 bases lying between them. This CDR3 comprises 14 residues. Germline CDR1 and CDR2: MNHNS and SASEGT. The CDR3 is CASRYLSSYNEQFF. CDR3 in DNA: TGTGCCAGCAGATATCTAAGCTCCTACAATGAGCAGTTCTTC.

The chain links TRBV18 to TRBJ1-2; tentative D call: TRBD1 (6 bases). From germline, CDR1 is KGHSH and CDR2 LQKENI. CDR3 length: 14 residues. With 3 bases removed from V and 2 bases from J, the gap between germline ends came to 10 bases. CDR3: CASSPDSKNYGYTF. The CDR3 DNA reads TGTGCCAGCTCACCGGACAGCAAAAACTATGGCTACACCTTC.

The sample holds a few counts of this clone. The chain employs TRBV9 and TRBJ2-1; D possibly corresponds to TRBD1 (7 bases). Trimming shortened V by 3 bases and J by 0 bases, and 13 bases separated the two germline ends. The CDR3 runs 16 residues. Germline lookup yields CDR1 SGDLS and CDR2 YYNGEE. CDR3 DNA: TGTGCCAGCAGCGCAGGGGGGAGACGCTCCTACAATGAGCAGTTCTTC. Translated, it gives CASSAGGRRSYNEQFF.